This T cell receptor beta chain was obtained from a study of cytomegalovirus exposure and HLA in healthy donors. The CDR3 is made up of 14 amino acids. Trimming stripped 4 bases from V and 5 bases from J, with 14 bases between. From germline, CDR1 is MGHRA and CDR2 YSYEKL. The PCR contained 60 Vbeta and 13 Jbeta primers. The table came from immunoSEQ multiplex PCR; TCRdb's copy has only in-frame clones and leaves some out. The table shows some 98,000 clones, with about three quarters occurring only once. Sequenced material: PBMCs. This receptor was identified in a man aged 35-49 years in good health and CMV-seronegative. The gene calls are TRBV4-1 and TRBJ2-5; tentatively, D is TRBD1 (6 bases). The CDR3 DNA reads TGCGCCAGCAGCCCGACAGGAGGTCATGAGACCCAGTACTTC. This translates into CASSPTGGHETQYF.